Listed below are T cell receptor beta chains from one sample, sequenced in a study of PD-L1 blockade in urothelial cancer. The data were produced by immunoSEQ multiplex PCR, yet TCRdb's version contains in-frame clones alone and is incomplete. The sample holds 130,000 or so clones, around 84% seen once. Here the sequenced sample was PBMCs, taken around atezolizumab (anti-PD-L1) treatment. Source of these receptors: a man aged 50 to 59 with urothelial cancer. The CDR3 runs from the conserved cysteine through the conserved F or W.

v_gene,j_gene,CDR3aa
TRBV5-1,TRBJ2-3,CASSRRGSTDTQYF
TRBV11-3,TRBJ2-1,CASSPSGSGSVGEQFF
TRBV6-1,TRBJ2-7,CASSEGHGSGYEQYF
TRBV6-4,TRBJ1-2,CASPGKANYGYTF
TRBV5-1,TRBJ2-7,CASSLGWDSASIEQYF
TRBV7-2,TRBJ2-5,CASSLATAGGLETQYF
TRBV6-1,TRBJ1-5,CASSQPGQGAQPQHF
TRBV18,TRBJ1-5,CASSHGQINQPQHF
TRBV9,TRBJ2-1,CASSATSGRANEQFF
TRBV7-2,TRBJ2-7,CASSLLAGGIHEQYF
TRBV5-1,TRBJ2-3,CASSQNRGVTDTQYF
TRBV27,TRBJ1-3,CASSLGGSGNTIYF
TRBV5-1,TRBJ1-4,CASSLGDRVYEKLFF
TRBV19,TRBJ1-5,CASTYRGDSSNQPQHF
TRBV19,TRBJ2-2,CASSIYHQDRATGELFF
TRBV28,TRBJ1-3,CASSLTSHSAGTIYF
TRBV25-1,TRBJ1-2,CASSETPDYGYTF
TRBV19,TRBJ2-3,CASSQGRTDTQYF
TRBV27,TRBJ2-7,CASRRTGTYEQYF
TRBV5-1,TRBJ2-5,CASSLVGGRETQYF
TRBV29-1,TRBJ1-2,CSAEDRAFGYTF
TRBV28,TRBJ1-6,CASSLAGGAYNSPLHF
TRBV5-5,TRBJ2-3,CASSFISGGADTQYF
TRBV5-1,TRBJ2-2,CASSLGSSGGTGELFF
TRBV10-3,TRBJ1-5,CAISERQGASQPQHF
TRBV11-2,TRBJ1-1,CASSTRPRAREAEAFF
TRBV13,TRBJ2-2,CASSLYRASNTGELFF
TRBV5-5,TRBJ2-1,CASSLVLRAYNEQFF